This TCR beta chain was documented in a study of T cells in Graves' hyperthyroidism and ophthalmopathy. This clonotype was observed at least ten times. The V and J ends lost 2 bases and 10 bases, in that order; junction bases with no gene match: 12. Germline V gene data show CDR1 as SGHRS and CDR2 as YFSETQ. This CDR3 spans 15 amino acids. Lactation, pregnancy, other autoimmune disease or uncontrolled infection led to exclusion of patients. Diagnosis rested on symptoms, serum thyroxine and TRAb, thyroid ultrasound, and orbital computed tomography. Amplified TCR beta CDR3 regions derived from RNA transcripts. HTBI primers were employed in a first-round RT-PCR of the TCR CDR3. TCRdb fed the multiplex PCR reads into MiXCR, producing one record per CDR3 protein. This sample carries 490,000 or so distinct CDR3 sequences, roughly 15% of them seen once, and the ten largest clones take about 29%.

The sequence came from a woman aged 25 to 45 with Graves' ophthalmopathy. The chain recombines TRBV5-1 with TRBJ2-1; 7 bases line up with TRBD1. The sample consisted of blood. CDR3 bases: TGCGCCAGCAGCTTATCCGGGACAGTATCTTCCGAGCAGTTCTTC. Its translation is CASSLSGTVSSEQFF.